This TCR beta chain was profiled in a study of sequential checkpoint blockade in melanoma. Study context: Arm A got nivolumab then ipilimumab; arm B the reverse, 1:1. Maintenance nivolumab came after either treatment sequence.

This clone was found a few times. The treatment is: randomized to nivolumab then ipilimumab (arm A) or the reverse (arm B). Patients had received no earlier DNA-damaging chemotherapy. From thawed PBMCs, live CD3+CD8+ cells negative for CD19 and CD56 were sorted. Sequencing was performed with immunoSEQ multiplex PCR; in TCRdb, only in-frame clones are kept and a portion is missing. This table holds approximately 22,000 clones, around two thirds found once. Germline-derived CDR1 and CDR2 are SGDLS and YYNGEE. The CDR3 contains 17 residues. Trimming removed 4 bases from V and 1 base from J; junction bases left unmatched: 9.

This TCR was sampled from a human donor with melanoma. The rearrangement links TRBV9 to TRBJ2-3; 10 bases line up with TRBD2. The material was CD8+ T cells sorted from blood (inferred from file names), obtained from a patient given nivolumab and ipilimumab in sequence. In nucleotides, the CDR3 is TGTGCCAGCAGCTTCCGTCTAGCGGGGGACGGCACAGATACGCAGTATTTT. Translation gives CASSFRLAGDGTDTQYF.